Given below is one T cell receptor beta chain in context. The data belong to a study of blood T cell repertoires in COVID-19. Germline CDR1 and CDR2: MGHRA and YSYEKL. This CDR3 comprises 18 residues. V was trimmed by 0 bases and J by 8 bases, leaving 23 bases between them. Sequenced by immunoSEQ multiplex PCR; TCRdb stores in-frame clones only, minus some. Of approximately 480,000 clones listed, 89% are singletons. Material: peripheral blood. The chain employs TRBV4-1 and TRBJ2-1; D is uncertain. This receptor was obtained from a man younger than 35 with COVID-19, enrolled during active disease. The CDR3 sequence: CASSQDRRPPAADYEQFF. CDR3 DNA: TGCGCCAGCAGCCAAGATCGGCGCCCCCCGGCAGCCGACTATGAGCAGTTCTTC.